Below are 6 T cell receptor beta chains sequenced from a single sample in a study of T cell clonality in common variable immunodeficiency (dated by TCRdb to about 2015). Library preparation was by the immunoSEQ multiplex PCR assay. Held by TCRdb, this immuneACCESS table contains in-frame sequences only and omits some clones. Under half of the omission traces to an unresolved V gene where checked; the cause of the rest is unknown. The table for this sample lists about 35,000 clones, none of them counted only once. The biggest ten clones account for 2.5% to 3.5% of the sample. Sequencing was done on a sample of peripheral blood mononuclear cells. These receptors came from a person between 18 and 70 years old in good health.

This clone was seen at least ten times. The sequence runs out 3 residues before the end of the CDR3; the remainder is reconstructed from the germline J gene. The gene calls are TRBV30 and TRBJ2-2, with 13 bases matching TRBD2. The J segment lost 6 bases and the V segment lost 2 bases, leaving 3 bases of the junction unmatched. The length of the CDR3 is 15 residues. Germline V CDR1 and CDR2: GTSNPN, SVGIG (reference sequence). CDR3 bases read: TGTGCCTGGAGTACGGGGACTAGCGGGGCCGGGGAG. Its protein is CAWSTGTSGAGE. The whole CDR3 protein reads CAWSTGTSGAGELFF.

This clone was detected many times. The read falls 3 residues short of the CDR3 end, and the missing part is taken from the germline J gene. The chain recombines TRBV6-1 with TRBJ1-2; D perhaps matches TRBD1 (6 bases). Deletions cut 4 bases from V and 4 bases from J, with 10 bases between. This CDR3 region has 13 residues. Germline V lookup: CDR1 MNHNS, CDR2 SASEGT. CDR3: CASSVSGAYGYTF. The part of the CDR3 DNA that was read is TGTGCCAGCAGTGTATCAGGGGCCTATGGC.

This clone has a count of ten or more. The read finishes 3 residues shy of the CDR3 end, and the germline J gene is used to complete it. The chain is built from TRBV18 and TRBJ2-3; a weak D match, TRBD1 (6 bases). The CDR3 covers 13 residues. Trimming removed 2 bases from V and 6 bases from J, with 9 bases in between. Germline lookup yields CDR1 KGHSH and CDR2 LQKENI. The CDR3 bases that were read are TGTGCCAGCTCACCAAACAGGGAGGATACG. Translation: CASSPNREDT. The complete CDR3 sequence is CASSPNREDTQYF.

This clone appeared many times. The CDR3 end is not reached by the read, which stops 3 residues before it; the germline J gene fills it in. V is TRBV28 and J is TRBJ2-1, with D possibly TRBD2 on 5 matching bases. V dropped 2 bases and J dropped 9 bases, with 11 bases sitting between them. This CDR3 has 13 amino acids. The V gene's germline CDR1 is MDHEN and CDR2 SYDVKM. The CDR3 spells CASSLPLGTEQFF. Partial CDR3 DNA: TGTGCCAGCAGTTTACCACTAGGTACTGAG.

This clone has ten or more counts. The observed sequence ends 3 residues before the CDR3 terminus, with the missing tail filled in from the germline J gene. This chain uses TRBV6-2 or TRBV6-3 with TRBJ2-7, with TRBD1 identical over 7 bases. J was trimmed by 2 bases and V by 5 bases; bases with no gene match: 3. Per germline, CDR1 MNHEY and CDR2 SVGEGT. This CDR3 has 13 residues. The CDR3 loop is CASSRDRPYEQYF. CDR3 DNA (partial): TGTGCCAGCAGTAGGGACAGACCCTACGAG.

At least ten counts were recorded for this clone. The read comes to an end 3 residues before the CDR3 does, leaving the germline J gene to fill in the end. The chain carries TRBV18 and TRBJ1-6; 7 bases match TRBD1. This CDR3 spans 19 amino acids. Germline-derived CDR1 and CDR2 are KGHSH and LQKENI. V shed 6 bases, J shed 0 bases, and the junction held 14 bases outside the gene matches. This CDR3 is CASSQIPGQTLSYNSPLHF. The sequenced CDR3 bases are TGTGCCAGCTCCCAAATCCCGGGACAGACTCTCTCCTATAATTCACCC.